This T cell receptor (beta chain) stems from a study of PD-1 blockade in classical Hodgkin lymphoma. Regarding time point: cycle 4 day 1 (C4D1), after five to seven weeks of nivolumab. Following autologous stem cell transplantation, relapse occurred in every patient, and exposure to brentuximab vedotin varied. Assay: immunoSEQ multiplex PCR; the TCRdb copy retains only in-frame clones and omits some. The sample lists 40,000 to 45,000 clones; 60% to 80% were seen once. Germline-derived CDR1 and CDR2 are MDHEN and SYDVKM. V was shortened by 3 bases and J by 1 base, with 12 bases between the two germline ends. This CDR3 spans 15 amino acids. Remarks on this clone: Antigen unknown.

Study-wide results and limits: Healthy donors were reported to have higher baseline TCR diversity than newly diagnosed patients. Exclusion was the outcome for patients who began nivolumab under 1 year after ASCT. A significant rise in TCR diversity by C4D1 was seen for CD4+ but not CD8+ cells. Although disease activity or prior therapy may be involved, causes of the repertoire differences remain undefined.

The specimen was peripheral blood mononuclear cells (PBMCs), collected before the fourth cycle of nivolumab. The source is a human donor with classical Hodgkin lymphoma. The chain joins TRBV28 to TRBJ1-1; maybe TRBD1 (5 bases). The DNA for the CDR3 is TGTGCCAGCAGTTTCTTGGTGGGGGGGAACACTGAAGCTTTCTTT. As protein: CASSFLVGGNTEAFF.